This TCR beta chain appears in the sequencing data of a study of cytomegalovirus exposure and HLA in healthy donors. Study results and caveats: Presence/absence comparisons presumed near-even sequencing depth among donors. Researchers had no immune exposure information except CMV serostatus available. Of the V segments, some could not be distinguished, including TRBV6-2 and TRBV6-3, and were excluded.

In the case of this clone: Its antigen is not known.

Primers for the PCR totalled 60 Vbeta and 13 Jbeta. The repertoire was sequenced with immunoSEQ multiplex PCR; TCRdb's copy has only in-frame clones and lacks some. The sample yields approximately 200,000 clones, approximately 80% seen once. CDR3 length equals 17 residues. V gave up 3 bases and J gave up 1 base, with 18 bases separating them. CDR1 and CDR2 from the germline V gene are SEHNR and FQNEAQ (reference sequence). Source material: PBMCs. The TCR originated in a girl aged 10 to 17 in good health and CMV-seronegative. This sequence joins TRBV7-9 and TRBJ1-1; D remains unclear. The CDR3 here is CASSLKVGAQKNTEAFF. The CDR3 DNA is TGTGCCAGCAGCTTGAAAGTAGGAGCACAAAAGAACACTGAAGCTTTCTTT.